This TCR beta chain was sequenced for a study of T cells in localized non-small cell lung cancer. Broader study findings: Median detection of top 100 tumor clones in adjacent lung was about 60 clones. Heterogeneity remains possible because sequencing was limited to only one tumor region. Uninvolved adjacent lung had more T cell clonality than any other tissue, topping tumor.

A word on this clone: Its matching antigen is unknown.

Measured with immunoSEQ multiplex PCR; TCRdb has only the in-frame clones, and not every one. The table has around 29,000 clones, 80% to 95% seen once. The CDR3 is made up of 13 amino acids. Germline V gene data show CDR1 as SQVTM and CDR2 as ANQGSEA. V shed 5 bases, J shed 7 bases, and the junction held 9 bases outside the gene matches. This TCR came from a woman aged 40-70 years with stage I lung adenocarcinoma. The sample consisted of peripheral blood, taken before any cancer treatment. J is TRBJ1-1 and V is TRBV29-1; TRBD1 aligns across 8 bases. CDR3 protein: CSVTHQGAREAFF. The CDR3 DNA sequence: TGCAGCGTTACTCATCAGGGGGCACGTGAAGCTTTCTTT.